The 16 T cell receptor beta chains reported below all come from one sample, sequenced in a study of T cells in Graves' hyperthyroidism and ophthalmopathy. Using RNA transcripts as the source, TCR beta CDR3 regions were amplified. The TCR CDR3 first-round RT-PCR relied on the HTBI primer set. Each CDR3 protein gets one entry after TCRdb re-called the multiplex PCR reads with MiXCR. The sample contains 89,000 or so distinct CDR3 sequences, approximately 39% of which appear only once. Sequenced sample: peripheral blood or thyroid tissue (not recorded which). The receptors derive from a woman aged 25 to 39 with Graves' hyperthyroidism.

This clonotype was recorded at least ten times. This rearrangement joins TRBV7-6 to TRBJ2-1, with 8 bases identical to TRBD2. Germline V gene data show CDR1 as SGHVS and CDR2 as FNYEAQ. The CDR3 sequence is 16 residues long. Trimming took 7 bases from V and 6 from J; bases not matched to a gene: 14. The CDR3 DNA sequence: TGTGCCAGCACCGTTTATAGCGGGGCCCCCGGCAATGAGCAGTTCTTC. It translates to CASTVYSGAPGNEQFF. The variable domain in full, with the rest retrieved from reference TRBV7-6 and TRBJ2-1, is GAGVSQSPRYKVTKRGQDVALRCDPISGHVSLYWYRQALGQGPEFLTYFNYEAQQDKSGLPNDRFSAERPEGSISTLTIQRTEQRDSAMYRCASTVYSGAPGNEQFFGPGTRLTVL.

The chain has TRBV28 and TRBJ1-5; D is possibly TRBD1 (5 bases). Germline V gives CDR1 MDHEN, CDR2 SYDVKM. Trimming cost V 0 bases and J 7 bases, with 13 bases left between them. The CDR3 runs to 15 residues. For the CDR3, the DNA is TGTGCCAGCAGTTTATGGCGGGGCGCTGGACAGCCCCAGCATTTT. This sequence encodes CASSLWRGAGQPQHF.

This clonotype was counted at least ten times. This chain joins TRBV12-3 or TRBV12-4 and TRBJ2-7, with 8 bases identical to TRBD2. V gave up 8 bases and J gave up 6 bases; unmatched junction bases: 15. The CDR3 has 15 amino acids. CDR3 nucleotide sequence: TGTGCCAGCGCCGGGAGGGTAGTACGCCCGGGCGAGCAGTACTTC. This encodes CASAGRVVRPGEQYF.

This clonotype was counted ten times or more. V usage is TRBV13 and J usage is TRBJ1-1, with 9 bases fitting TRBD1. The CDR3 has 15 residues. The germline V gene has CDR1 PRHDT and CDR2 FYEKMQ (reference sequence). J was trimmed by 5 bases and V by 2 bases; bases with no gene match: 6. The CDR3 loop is CASSLTGGAVTEAFF. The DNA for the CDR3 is TGTGCCAGCAGCTTAACAGGGGGCGCGGTGACTGAAGCTTTCTTT. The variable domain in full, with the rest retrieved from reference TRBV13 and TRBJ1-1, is AAGVIQSPRHLIKEKRETATLKCYPIPRHDTVYWYQQGPGQDPQFLISFYEKMQSDKGSIPDRFSAQQFSDYHSELNMSSLELGDSALYFCASSLTGGAVTEAFFGQGTRLTVV.

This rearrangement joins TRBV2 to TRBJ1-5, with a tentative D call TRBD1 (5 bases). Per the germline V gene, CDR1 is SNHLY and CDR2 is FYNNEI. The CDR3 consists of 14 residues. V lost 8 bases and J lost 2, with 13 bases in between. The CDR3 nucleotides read TGTGCCAGCGGTTTAGACAGAGGCAATCAGCCCCAGCATTTT. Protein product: CASGLDRGNQPQHF. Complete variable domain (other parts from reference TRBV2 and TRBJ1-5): EPEVTQTPSHQVTQMGQEVILRCVPISNHLYFYWYRQILGQKVEFLVSFYNNEISEKSEIFDDQFSVERPDGSNFTLKIRSTKLEDSAMYFCASGLDRGNQPQHFGDGTRLSIL.

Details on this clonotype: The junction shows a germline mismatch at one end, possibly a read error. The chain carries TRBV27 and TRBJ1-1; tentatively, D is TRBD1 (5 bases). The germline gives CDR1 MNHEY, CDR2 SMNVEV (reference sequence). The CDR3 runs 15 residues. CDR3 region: CATSARMRRDTEAFF. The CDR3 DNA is TGTGCCACCAGTGCTAGAATGCGCAGGGACACTGAAGCTTTCTTT.

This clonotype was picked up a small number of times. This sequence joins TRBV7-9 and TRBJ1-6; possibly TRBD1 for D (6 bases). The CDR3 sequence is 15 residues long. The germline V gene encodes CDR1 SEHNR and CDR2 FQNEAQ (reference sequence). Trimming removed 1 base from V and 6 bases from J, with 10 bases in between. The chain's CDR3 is CASSLGRGVNSPLHF. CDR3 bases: TGTGCCAGCAGCTTAGGAAGGGGGGTTAATTCACCCCTCCACTTT.

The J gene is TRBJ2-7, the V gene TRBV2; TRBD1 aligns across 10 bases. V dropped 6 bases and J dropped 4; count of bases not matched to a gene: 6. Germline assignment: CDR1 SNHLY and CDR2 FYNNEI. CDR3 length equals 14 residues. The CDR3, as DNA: TGTGCCAGCAGCGACGGGACAGGGGTTTACGAGCAGTACTTC. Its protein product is CASSDGTGVYEQYF.

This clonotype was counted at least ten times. The CDR3 DNA reads as TGTGCCAGTAGTATTCGTTACGGACGGGGCAATCAGCCCCAGCATTTT. It is translated as CASSIRYGRGNQPQHF. The chain joins TRBV19 to TRBJ1-5; D not certain. The germline V gene has CDR1 LNHDA and CDR2 SQIVND (reference sequence). Trimming cost V 3 bases and J 2 bases, with 14 bases left between them. The CDR3 runs to 16 residues.

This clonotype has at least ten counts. CDR3 DNA: TGCGCCAGCAGCTTATCCCGAGACGAGCAGTACTTC. Amino acid sequence: CASSLSRDEQYF. The V and J genes are TRBV5-1 and TRBJ2-7; D not resolved. Trimming left V 2 bases short and J 5 bases short, with 8 bases between. Germline assignment: CDR1 SGHRS and CDR2 YFSETQ. CDR3 length equals 12 residues.

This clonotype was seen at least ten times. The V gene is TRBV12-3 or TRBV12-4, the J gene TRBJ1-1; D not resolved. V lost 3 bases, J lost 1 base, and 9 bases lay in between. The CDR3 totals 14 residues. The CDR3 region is CASSFVPGNTEAFF. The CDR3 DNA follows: TGTGCCAGCAGTTTCGTCCCAGGGAACACTGAAGCTTTCTTT.

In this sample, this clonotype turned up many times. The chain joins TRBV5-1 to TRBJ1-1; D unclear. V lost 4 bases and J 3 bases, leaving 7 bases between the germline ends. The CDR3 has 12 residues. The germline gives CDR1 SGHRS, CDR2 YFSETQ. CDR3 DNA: TGCGCCAGCAGCCCCGGGTACACTGAAGCTTTCTTT. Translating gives CASSPGYTEAFF.

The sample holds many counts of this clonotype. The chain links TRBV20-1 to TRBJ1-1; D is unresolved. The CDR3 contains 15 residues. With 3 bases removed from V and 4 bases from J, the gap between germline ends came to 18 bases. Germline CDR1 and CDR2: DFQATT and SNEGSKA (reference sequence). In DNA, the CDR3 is TGCAGTGCTAGGGCCCTCAGAGGGTATGGCACTGAAGCTTTCTTT. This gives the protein CSARALRGYGTEAFF.

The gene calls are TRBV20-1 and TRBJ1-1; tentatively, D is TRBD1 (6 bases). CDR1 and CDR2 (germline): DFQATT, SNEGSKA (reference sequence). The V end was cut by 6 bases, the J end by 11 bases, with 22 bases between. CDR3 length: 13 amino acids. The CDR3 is CSARRGSPLRAFF. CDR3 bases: TGCAGTGCCCGAAGGGGGTCCCCCCTTAGGGCTTTCTTT.

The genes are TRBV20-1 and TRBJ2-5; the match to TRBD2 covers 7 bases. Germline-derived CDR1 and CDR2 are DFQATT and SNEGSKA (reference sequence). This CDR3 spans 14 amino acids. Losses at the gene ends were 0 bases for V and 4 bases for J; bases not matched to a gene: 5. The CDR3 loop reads CSARDWTSAETQYF. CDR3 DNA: TGCAGTGCTAGAGATTGGACTAGTGCAGAGACCCAGTACTTC.

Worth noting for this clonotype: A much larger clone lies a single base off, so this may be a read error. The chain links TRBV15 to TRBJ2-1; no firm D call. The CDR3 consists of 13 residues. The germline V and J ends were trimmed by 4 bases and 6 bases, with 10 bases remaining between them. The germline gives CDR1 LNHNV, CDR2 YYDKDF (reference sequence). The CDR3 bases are TGTGCCACCAGCACGCACCCTTGCAATGAGCAGTTCTTC. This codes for CATSTHPCNEQFF. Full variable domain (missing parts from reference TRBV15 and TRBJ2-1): DAMVIQNPRYQVTQFGKPVTLSCSQTLNHNVMYWYQQKSSQAPKLLFHYYDKDFNNEADTPDNFQSRRPNTSFCFLDIRSPGLGDTAMYLCATSTHPCNEQFFGPGTRLTVL.